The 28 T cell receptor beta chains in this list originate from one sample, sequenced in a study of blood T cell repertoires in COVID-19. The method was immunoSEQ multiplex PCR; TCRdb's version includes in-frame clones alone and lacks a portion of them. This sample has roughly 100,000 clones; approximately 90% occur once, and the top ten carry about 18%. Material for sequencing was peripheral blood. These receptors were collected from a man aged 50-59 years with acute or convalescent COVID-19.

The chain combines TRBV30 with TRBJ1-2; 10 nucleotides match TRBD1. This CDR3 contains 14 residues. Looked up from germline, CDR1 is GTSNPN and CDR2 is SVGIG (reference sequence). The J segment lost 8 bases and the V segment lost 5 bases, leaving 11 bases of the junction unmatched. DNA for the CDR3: TGTGCCTGGCTTAAAAGACAGGGGGCAGAAGGCTACACCTTC. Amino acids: CAWLKRQGAEGYTF.

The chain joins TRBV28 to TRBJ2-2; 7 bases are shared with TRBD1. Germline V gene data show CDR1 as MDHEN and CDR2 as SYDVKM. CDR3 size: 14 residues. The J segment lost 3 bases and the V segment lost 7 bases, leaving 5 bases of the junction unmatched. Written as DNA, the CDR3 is TGTGCCAGCACCCGGACAGGAGACACCGGGGAGCTGTTTTTT. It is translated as CASTRTGDTGELFF.

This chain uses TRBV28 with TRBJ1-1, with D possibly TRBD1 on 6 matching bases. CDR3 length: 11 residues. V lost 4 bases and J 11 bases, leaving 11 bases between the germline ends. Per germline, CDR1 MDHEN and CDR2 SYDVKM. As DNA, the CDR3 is TGTGCCAGCAGTTACCCAGGGGCGGCTTTCTTT. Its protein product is CASSYPGAAFF.

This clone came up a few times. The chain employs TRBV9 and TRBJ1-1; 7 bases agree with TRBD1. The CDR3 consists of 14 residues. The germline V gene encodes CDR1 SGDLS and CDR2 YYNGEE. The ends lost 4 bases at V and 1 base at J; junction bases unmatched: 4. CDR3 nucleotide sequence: TGTGCCAGCAGCTCCCGGACAGGGAACACTGAAGCTTTCTTT. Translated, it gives CASSSRTGNTEAFF.

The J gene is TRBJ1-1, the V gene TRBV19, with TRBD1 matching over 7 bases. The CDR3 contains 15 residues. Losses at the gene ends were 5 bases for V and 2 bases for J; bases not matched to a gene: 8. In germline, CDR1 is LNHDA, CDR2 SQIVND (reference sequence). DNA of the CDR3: TGTGCCAGTAGTTTTCGGGACAGACTCAACACTGAAGCTTTCTTT. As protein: CASSFRDRLNTEAFF.

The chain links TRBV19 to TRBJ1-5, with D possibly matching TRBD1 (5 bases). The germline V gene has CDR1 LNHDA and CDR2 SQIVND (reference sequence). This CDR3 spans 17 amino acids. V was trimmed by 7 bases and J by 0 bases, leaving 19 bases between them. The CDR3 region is CASTPMGQGLSNQPQHF. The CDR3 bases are TGTGCCAGTACCCCAATGGGTCAGGGCCTTAGCAATCAGCCCCAGCATTTT.

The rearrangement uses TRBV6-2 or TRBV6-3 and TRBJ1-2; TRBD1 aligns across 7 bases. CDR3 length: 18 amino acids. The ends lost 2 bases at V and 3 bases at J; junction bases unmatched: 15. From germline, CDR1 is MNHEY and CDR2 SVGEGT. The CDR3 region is CASSYTPSRQGFDYGYTF. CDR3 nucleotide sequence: TGTGCCAGCAGTTACACCCCGTCGAGACAGGGATTCGACTATGGCTACACCTTC.

As DNA, the CDR3 is TGCGCCAGCAGCCAAGAGTCGGGACAATACGAGCAGTACTTC. Protein product: CASSQESGQYEQYF. The J gene is TRBJ2-7, the V gene TRBV4-3; D possibly corresponds to TRBD1 (6 bases). The CDR3 totals 14 residues. V lost 0 bases, J lost 4 bases, and 10 bases lay in between. Germline V gene lookup returns CDR1 LGHNA and CDR2 YSLEER.

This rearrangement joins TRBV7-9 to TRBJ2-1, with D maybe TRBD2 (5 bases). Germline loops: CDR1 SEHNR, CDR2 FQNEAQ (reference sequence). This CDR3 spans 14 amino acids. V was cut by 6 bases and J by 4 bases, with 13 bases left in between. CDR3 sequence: CASSRTEAYNEQFF. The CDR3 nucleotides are TGTGCCAGCAGTCGGACGGAGGCTTACAATGAGCAGTTCTTC. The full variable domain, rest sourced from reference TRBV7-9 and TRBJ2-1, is DTGVSQNPRHKITKRGQNVTFRCDPISEHNRLYWYRQTLGQGPEFLTYFQNEAQLEKSRLLSDRFSAERPKGSFSTLEIQRTEQGDSAMYLCASSRTEAYNEQFFGPGTRLTVL.

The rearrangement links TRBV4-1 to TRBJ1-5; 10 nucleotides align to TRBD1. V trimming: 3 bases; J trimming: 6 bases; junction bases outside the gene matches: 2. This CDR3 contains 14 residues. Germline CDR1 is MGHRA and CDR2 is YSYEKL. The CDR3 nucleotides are TGCGCCAGCAGCCAGGGACAGGGGAGTCAGCCCCAGCATTTT. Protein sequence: CASSQGQGSQPQHF.

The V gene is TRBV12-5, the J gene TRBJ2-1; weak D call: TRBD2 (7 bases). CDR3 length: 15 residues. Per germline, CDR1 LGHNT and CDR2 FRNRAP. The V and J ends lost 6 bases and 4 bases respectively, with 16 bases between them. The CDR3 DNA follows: TGTGCTAGTGGGCCCTCGGGGGGCCGTTACAATGAGCAGTTCTTC. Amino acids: CASGPSGGRYNEQFF.

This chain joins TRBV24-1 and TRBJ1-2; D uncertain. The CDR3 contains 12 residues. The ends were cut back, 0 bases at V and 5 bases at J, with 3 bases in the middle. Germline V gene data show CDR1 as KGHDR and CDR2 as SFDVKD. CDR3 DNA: TGTGCCACCAGTGATTTGACTTATGGCTACACCTTC. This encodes CATSDLTYGYTF.

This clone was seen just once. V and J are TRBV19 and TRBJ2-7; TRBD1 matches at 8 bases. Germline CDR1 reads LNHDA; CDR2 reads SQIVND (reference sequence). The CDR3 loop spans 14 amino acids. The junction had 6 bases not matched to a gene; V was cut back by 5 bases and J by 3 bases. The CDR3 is CASSATGGNYEQYF. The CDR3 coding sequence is TGTGCCAGTAGTGCTACAGGGGGGAACTACGAGCAGTACTTC.

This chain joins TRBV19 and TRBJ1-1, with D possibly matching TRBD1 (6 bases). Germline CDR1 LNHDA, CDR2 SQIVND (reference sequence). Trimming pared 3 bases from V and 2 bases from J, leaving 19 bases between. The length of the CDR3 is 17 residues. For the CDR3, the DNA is TGTGCCAGTAGTATTGGGGGCGTTGGGGCGCCCAACACTGAAGCTTTCTTT. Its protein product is CASSIGGVGAPNTEAFF.

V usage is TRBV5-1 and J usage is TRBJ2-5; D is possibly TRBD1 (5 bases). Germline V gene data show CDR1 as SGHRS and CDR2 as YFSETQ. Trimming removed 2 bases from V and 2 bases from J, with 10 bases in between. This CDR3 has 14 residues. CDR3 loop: CASSLNTGQETQYF. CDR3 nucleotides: TGCGCCAGCAGCTTAAACACAGGTCAAGAGACCCAGTACTTC.

The CDR3 here is CATSRDWGPGNIQYF. The CDR3, as DNA: TGTGCCACCAGCAGAGATTGGGGGCCGGGAAACATTCAGTACTTC. V is TRBV15 and J is TRBJ2-4, with D maybe TRBD1 (6 bases). Germline loops: CDR1 LNHNV, CDR2 YYDKDF (reference sequence). V was pared by 0 bases and J by 6 bases, with 12 bases between. This CDR3 comprises 15 residues.

Here the CDR3 reads CASTHGGTEAFF. DNA for the CDR3: TGTGCCAGCACCCACGGCGGCACTGAAGCTTTCTTT. J is TRBJ1-1 and V is TRBV12-3 or TRBV12-4, with unresolved D. Trimming cost V 7 bases and J 4 bases, with 10 bases left between them. The CDR3 runs 12 residues.

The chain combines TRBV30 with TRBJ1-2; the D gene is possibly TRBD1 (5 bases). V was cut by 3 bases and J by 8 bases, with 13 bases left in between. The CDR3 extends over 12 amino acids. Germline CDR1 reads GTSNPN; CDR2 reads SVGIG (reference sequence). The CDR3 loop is CAWSLGPGGYTF. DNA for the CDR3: TGTGCCTGGAGCCTAGGGCCAGGGGGCTACACCTTC.

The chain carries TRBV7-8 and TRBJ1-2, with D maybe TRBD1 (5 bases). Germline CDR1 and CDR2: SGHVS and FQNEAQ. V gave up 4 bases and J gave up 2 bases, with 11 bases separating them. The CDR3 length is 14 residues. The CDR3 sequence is CASSSDRFNYGYTF. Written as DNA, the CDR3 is TGTGCCAGCAGCTCCGACAGATTCAACTATGGCTACACCTTC.

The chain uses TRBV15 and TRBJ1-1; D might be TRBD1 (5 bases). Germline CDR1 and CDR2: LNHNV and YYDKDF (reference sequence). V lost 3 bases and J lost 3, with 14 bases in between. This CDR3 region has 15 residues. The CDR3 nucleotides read TGTGCCACCAGCAGGGAATCAGGGAGGGACACTGAAGCTTTCTTT. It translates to CATSRESGRDTEAFF.

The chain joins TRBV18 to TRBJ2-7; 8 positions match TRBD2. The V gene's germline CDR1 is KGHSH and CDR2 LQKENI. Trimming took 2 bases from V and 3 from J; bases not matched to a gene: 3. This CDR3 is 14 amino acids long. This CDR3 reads CASSPSRGGYEQYF. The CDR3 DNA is TGTGCCAGCTCACCAAGTCGGGGGGGCTACGAGCAGTACTTC.

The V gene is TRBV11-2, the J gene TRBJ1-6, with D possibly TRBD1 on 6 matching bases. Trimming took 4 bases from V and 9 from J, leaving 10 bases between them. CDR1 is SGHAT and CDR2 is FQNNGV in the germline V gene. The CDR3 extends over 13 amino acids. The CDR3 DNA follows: TGTGCCAGCAGCTCAACAGGGCTTTCACCCCTCCACTTT. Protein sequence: CASSSTGLSPLHF.

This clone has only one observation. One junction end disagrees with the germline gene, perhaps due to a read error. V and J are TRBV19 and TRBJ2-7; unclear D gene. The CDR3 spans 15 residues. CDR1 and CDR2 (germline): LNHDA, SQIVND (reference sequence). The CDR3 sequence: CASSDFGAPSFEQYF. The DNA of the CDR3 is TGTGCCAGTAGTGACTTCGGAGCTCCTTCCTTCGAGCAGTACTTC.

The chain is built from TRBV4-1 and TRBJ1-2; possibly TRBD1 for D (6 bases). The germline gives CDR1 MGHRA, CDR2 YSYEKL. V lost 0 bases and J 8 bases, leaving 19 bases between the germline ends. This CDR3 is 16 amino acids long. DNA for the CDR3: TGCGCCAGCAGCCAAGATAGCGGGGGCGGACCGTTGGGCTACACCTTC. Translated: CASSQDSGGGPLGYTF.

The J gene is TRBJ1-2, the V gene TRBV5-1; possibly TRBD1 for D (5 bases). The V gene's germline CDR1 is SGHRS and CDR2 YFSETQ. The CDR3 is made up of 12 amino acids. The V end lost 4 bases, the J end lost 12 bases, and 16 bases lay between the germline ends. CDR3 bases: TGCGCCAGCAGCGCCGAGTATCAGGGTAACACCTTC. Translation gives CASSAEYQGNTF.

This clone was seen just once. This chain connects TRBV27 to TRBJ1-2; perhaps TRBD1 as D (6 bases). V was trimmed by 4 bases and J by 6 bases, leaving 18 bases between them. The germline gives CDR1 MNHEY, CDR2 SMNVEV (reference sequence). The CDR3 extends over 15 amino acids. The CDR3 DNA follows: TGTGCCAGCAGTTCGTTTCTCAGGGGTTCGGATGGCTACACCTTC. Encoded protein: CASSSFLRGSDGYTF.

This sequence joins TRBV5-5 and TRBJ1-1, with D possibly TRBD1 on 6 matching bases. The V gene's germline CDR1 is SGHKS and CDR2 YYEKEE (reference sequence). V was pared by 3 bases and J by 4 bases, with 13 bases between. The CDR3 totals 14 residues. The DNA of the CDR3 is TGTGCCAGCAGCTGGGGGGGGCCAGGCACTGAAGCTTTCTTT. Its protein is CASSWGGPGTEAFF.

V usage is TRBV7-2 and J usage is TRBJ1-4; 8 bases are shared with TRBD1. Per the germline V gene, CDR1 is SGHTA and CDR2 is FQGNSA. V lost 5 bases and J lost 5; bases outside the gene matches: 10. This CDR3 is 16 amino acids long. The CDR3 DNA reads TGTGCCAGCAGCCCACAGAGGGACAGGAGGAATGAAAAACTGTTTTTT. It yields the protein CASSPQRDRRNEKLFF.